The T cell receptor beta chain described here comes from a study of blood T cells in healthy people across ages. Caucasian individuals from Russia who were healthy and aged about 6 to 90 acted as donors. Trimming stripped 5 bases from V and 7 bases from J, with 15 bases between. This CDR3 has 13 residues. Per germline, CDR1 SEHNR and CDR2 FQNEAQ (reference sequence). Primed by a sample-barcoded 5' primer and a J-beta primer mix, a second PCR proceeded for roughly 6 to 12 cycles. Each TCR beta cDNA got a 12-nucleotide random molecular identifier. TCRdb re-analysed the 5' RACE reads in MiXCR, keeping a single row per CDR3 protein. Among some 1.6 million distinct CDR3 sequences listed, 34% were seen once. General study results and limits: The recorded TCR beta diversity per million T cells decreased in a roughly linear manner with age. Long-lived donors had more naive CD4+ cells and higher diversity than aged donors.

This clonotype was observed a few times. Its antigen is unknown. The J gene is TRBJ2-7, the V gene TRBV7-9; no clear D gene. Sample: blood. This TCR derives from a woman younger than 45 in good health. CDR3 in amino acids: CASSPRDRKEQYF. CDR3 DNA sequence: TGTGCCAGCAGCCCTAGAGACCGGAAAGAGCAGTACTTC.